These 15 T cell receptor beta chains share one sample of origin, sequenced in a study of T cell clonotyping in hematopoietic cell transplantation. Time point here: recipient sample about 28 days before transplant, after cytoreduction. TCRdb's copy holds only in-frame clones and misses some; the assay was immunoSEQ multiplex PCR. This sample has some 30,000 clones, with about 80% found just once. Sequenced here: peripheral blood mononuclear cells, sampled before stem cell transplant. The receptors stem from a woman aged 25 to 39 with chronic myeloid leukemia. Some clones in this sample may be carry-over from other donors' samples.

V and J are TRBV30 and TRBJ1-6; no definite D call. CDR3 length: 13 amino acids. Germline V CDR1 and CDR2: GTSNPN, SVGIG (reference sequence). V lost 3 bases to trimming and J lost 9 bases, with 12 bases between them. This CDR3 is CAWRGWGISPLHF. The CDR3 DNA sequence: TGTGCCTGGAGGGGATGGGGAATTTCACCCCTCCACTTT. The whole variable domain, remainder taken from reference TRBV30 and TRBJ1-6, is SQTIHQWPATLVQPVGSPLSLECTVEGTSNPNLYWYRQAAGRGLQLLFYSVGIGQISSEVPQNLSASRPQDRQFILSSKKLLLSDSGFYLCAWRGWGISPLHFGNGTRLTVT.

The genes are TRBV28 and TRBJ1-2; tentatively, D is TRBD1 (5 bases). This CDR3 is 15 amino acids long. CDR1 is MDHEN and CDR2 is SYDVKM in the germline V gene. V shed 8 bases and J shed 0 bases, with 16 bases lying between them. The CDR3 sequence: CASGQFGTSNYGYTF. DNA of the CDR3: TGTGCCAGCGGACAATTCGGGACTTCTAACTATGGCTACACCTTC.

DNA of the CDR3: TGTGCCAGCAGTACGAAAATATCTAACACTGAAGCTTTCTTT. It encodes CASSTKISNTEAFF. The chain recombines TRBV6-5 with TRBJ1-1; no clear D. CDR1 is MNHEY, CDR2 SVGAGI, per germline. This CDR3 is 14 amino acids long. Trimming took off 5 bases at V and 2 bases at J, with 12 bases between the two ends.

V is TRBV6-5 and J is TRBJ2-7; D call uncertain. CDR1 and CDR2 from the germline V gene are MNHEY and SVGAGI. This CDR3 region has 15 residues. Trimming cost V 2 bases and J 0 bases, with 11 bases left between them. The CDR3 protein is CASSYTASFSYEQYF. The CDR3 bases are TGTGCCAGCAGTTACACAGCCTCCTTCTCCTACGAGCAGTACTTC.

The V gene is TRBV6-1, the J gene TRBJ1-5; possible D gene TRBD1, 6 bases. The CDR3 is made up of 15 amino acids. CDR1 and CDR2 from the germline V gene are MNHNS and SASEGT. V was trimmed by 7 bases and J by 3 bases, leaving 16 bases between them. CDR3 amino acids: CASITAGTYNQPQHF. DNA of the CDR3: TGTGCCAGCATCACTGCGGGGACATACAATCAGCCCCAGCATTTT.

The CDR3 spells CSVERGTANYGYTF. The CDR3 nucleotides read TGCAGCGTTGAAAGGGGGACAGCTAACTATGGCTACACCTTC. The chain combines TRBV29-1 with TRBJ1-2; 7 bases are a match to TRBD1. Germline loops: CDR1 SQVTM, CDR2 ANQGSEA. The V gene end was trimmed by 2 bases and the J gene end by 0 bases; junction bases not matched to a gene: 3. CDR3 length equals 14 residues.

The sample holds one count of this clone. The rearrangement links TRBV7-9 to TRBJ1-2; D may be TRBD1 (5 bases). The length of the CDR3 is 13 residues. Germline CDR1 is SEHNR and CDR2 is FQNEAQ (reference sequence). V lost 6 bases to trimming and J lost 4 bases, with 12 bases between them. As DNA, the CDR3 is TGTGCCAGCAGTTTGGGGGAAAGCTATGGCTACACCTTC. It encodes CASSLGESYGYTF.

V is TRBV10-3 and J is TRBJ2-7, with 7 bases lining up with TRBD1. J lost 1 base, V lost 3 bases, and 6 bases had no gene match. The length of the CDR3 is 15 residues. Germline CDR1 is ENHRY and CDR2 is SYGVKD. The CDR3 loop reads CAISDLGQPSYEQYV. The CDR3 region has the DNA TGTGCCATCAGTGATTTGGGACAGCCTTCCTACGAGCAGTACGTC.

V is TRBV19 and J is TRBJ2-2; the D gene is possibly TRBD2 (7 bases). There are 15 residues in the CDR3. Germline CDR1 reads LNHDA; CDR2 reads SQIVND (reference sequence). The V end lost 5 bases, the J end lost 3 bases, and 13 bases lay between the germline ends. This chain's CDR3 is CASSVGGRDTGELFF. The DNA for the CDR3 is TGTGCCAGTAGTGTGGGGGGGCGAGACACCGGGGAGCTGTTTTTT.

A word on this clone: This sample also contains other DNA sequences that code for the same CDR3. This rearrangement joins TRBV5-6 to TRBJ2-1; no firm D call. CDR1 is SGHDT and CDR2 is YYEEEE in the germline V gene. The ends were cut back, 2 bases at V and 5 bases at J, with 5 bases in the middle. The CDR3 runs 12 residues. CDR3 region: CASSLGDNEQFF. The CDR3 nucleotides read TGTGCCAGCAGCTTAGGCGACAATGAGCAGTTCTTC.

This clone was found a few times. V and J are TRBV4-3 and TRBJ2-1, with no clear D. Deletions cut 0 bases from V and 16 bases from J, with 16 bases between. The length of the CDR3 is 13 residues. CDR1 is LGHNA and CDR2 is YSLEER in the germline V gene. The CDR3 here is CASSQDRADSGFF. The CDR3, as DNA: TGCGCCAGCAGCCAAGATCGGGCTGATAGTGGATTCTTC.

This chain connects TRBV27 to TRBJ1-6; D is ambiguous. The CDR3 covers 12 residues. The V gene lost 8 bases and the J gene lost 11 bases, with 13 bases spanning the gap. In germline, CDR1 is MNHEY, CDR2 SMNVEV (reference sequence). In DNA, the CDR3 is TGTGCCAGCGACCCCCCTCGGGCACCCCTCCACTTT. Protein product: CASDPPRAPLHF.

This clone was observed a handful of times. The rearrangement uses TRBV4-1 and TRBJ2-7, with 10 bases lining up with TRBD1. The CDR3 contains 15 residues. Per the germline V gene, CDR1 is MGHRA and CDR2 is YSYEKL. V gave up 0 bases and J gave up 12 bases; unmatched junction bases: 11. The CDR3 region is CASSQETGGGPRPYF. For the CDR3, the DNA is TGCGCCAGCAGCCAAGAGACAGGGGGCGGCCCTCGACCGTACTTC.

The CDR3 region is CASSLKPSGANVLTF. The CDR3 DNA is TGTGCCAGCAGCTTAAAACCCTCTGGGGCCAACGTCCTGACTTTC. V usage is TRBV11-2 and J usage is TRBJ2-6; unclear D gene. V was clipped by 2 bases and J by 0 bases, with 5 bases between them. The CDR3 runs to 15 residues. Germline values: CDR1 SGHAT, CDR2 FQNNGV.

This chain links TRBV4-1 with TRBJ2-1; D gene ambiguous. Germline assignment: CDR1 MGHRA and CDR2 YSYEKL. CDR3 length equals 15 residues. Trimming pared 1 base from V and 7 bases from J, leaving 14 bases between. The CDR3 coding sequence is TGCGCCAGCAGCCAAGCGGGCACAGACGCGAATGAGCAGTTCTTC. It codes for CASSQAGTDANEQFF.